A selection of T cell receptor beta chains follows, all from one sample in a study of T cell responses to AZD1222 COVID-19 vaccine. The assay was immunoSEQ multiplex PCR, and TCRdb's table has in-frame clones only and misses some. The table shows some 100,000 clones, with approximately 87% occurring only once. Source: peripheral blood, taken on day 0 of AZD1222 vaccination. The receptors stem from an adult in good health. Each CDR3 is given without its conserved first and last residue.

CDR3: AISALSRAGGRDTQY; V: TRBV10-3
CDR3: ASSEGLRARQPQH; V: TRBV6-1
CDR3: ASSKTGLRSTNEKLF; V: TRBV5-1
CDR3: ASSIARGNQPQH; V: TRBV19
CDR3: ASSLSQGGRTEAF; V: TRBV11-1
CDR3: ASSARTGRLSNEQF; V: TRBV9
CDR3: ASSFSGVPDTQY; V: TRBV6-2/TRBV6-3
CDR3: ASSPLYAGTGSYEQY; V: TRBV18
CDR3: AGGQGAHQPQH; V: TRBV19
CDR3: ASSLARTRGELF; V: TRBV5-4
CDR3: AISGRVNTEAF; V: TRBV10-3
CDR3: ASSPQLSGGPSVNEQY; V: TRBV18
CDR3: ASSEGGRQETQY; V: TRBV2
CDR3: ASSLDLGQF; V: TRBV7-2
CDR3: ASSFDRMNTEAF; V: TRBV5-1
CDR3: ASSQAQDSGNTIY; V: TRBV3-1/TRBV3-2
CDR3: ATNRGDPGNTIY; V: TRBV18